These 8 T cell receptor beta chains share one sample of origin, sequenced in a study of blood T cell repertoires in COVID-19. Sequencing used immunoSEQ multiplex PCR; TCRdb keeps in-frame clones, though not all of them. Among about 210,000 clones listed, roughly 90% were seen once. Sequenced input: PBMCs or T cells enriched from blood (not recorded which). These receptors all stem from a woman between 18 and 30 years old who had recovered from COVID-19.

Comment on this clone: Within the sample, other DNA sequences also encode this same CDR3. The CDR3 DNA is TGTGCCAGCAGCTTAGCGTCGGTGTACGAGCAGTACTTC. Translated, it gives CASSLASVYEQYF. The chain is built from TRBV7-8 and TRBJ2-7, with D unclear. Trimming cost V 0 bases and J 4 bases, with 7 bases left between them. This CDR3 has 13 residues. CDR1 is SGHVS, CDR2 FQNEAQ, per germline.

The chain employs TRBV28 and TRBJ1-1; D perhaps matches TRBD1 (6 bases). The CDR3 spans 14 residues. The V gene lost 5 bases and the J gene lost 2 bases, with 12 bases spanning the gap. Per germline, CDR1 MDHEN and CDR2 SYDVKM. The CDR3 DNA reads as TGTGCCAGCAGTCCCCGCAGGGGAAACACTGAAGCTTTCTTT. It specifies CASSPRRGNTEAFF.

The chain recombines TRBV6-1 with TRBJ1-1; D is possibly TRBD1 (6 bases). Germline V CDR1 and CDR2: MNHNS, SASEGT. The CDR3 loop spans 15 amino acids. V dropped 1 base and J dropped 5 bases, with 14 bases sitting between them. The CDR3 protein is CASSEVGGPRTEAFF. The CDR3 DNA reads TGTGCCAGCAGTGAAGTCGGGGGGCCCAGAACTGAAGCTTTCTTT.

V is TRBV28 and J is TRBJ1-6; 8 nucleotides agree with TRBD1. Per the germline V gene, CDR1 is MDHEN and CDR2 is SYDVKM. The junction had 26 bases not matched to a gene; V was cut back by 9 bases and J by 4 bases. The CDR3 runs to 21 residues. As DNA, the CDR3 is TGTGCCAGTCGCAGGGGGCGCAGATTCGCAGTTTCCAACGAATATAATTCACCCCTCCACTTT. Its protein is CASRRGRRFAVSNEYNSPLHF.

This chain joins TRBV9 and TRBJ2-5, with 9 bases lining up with TRBD1. The CDR3 sequence is 16 residues long. V lost 1 base, J lost 2 bases, and 6 bases stayed unmatched. Germline CDR1 reads SGDLS; CDR2 reads YYNGEE. The CDR3 DNA sequence: TGTGCCAGCAGCGTACTCGGGACAGGGATTCAAGAGACCCAGTACTTC. It yields the protein CASSVLGTGIQETQYF.

The genes are TRBV24-1 and TRBJ1-3, with D possibly TRBD1 on 6 matching bases. Trimming stripped 2 bases from V and 7 bases from J, with 23 bases between. This CDR3 is built from 18 residues. Germline V gene data show CDR1 as KGHDR and CDR2 as SFDVKD. The CDR3 here is CATSDSENRDPSWNTIYF. The CDR3 region has the DNA TGTGCCACCAGTGATTCAGAAAACAGGGACCCCTCCTGGAACACCATATATTTT.

V and J are TRBV4-1 and TRBJ1-5; the D is unclear. Germline CDR1 MGHRA, CDR2 YSYEKL. The CDR3 has 16 amino acids. Trimming removed 1 base from V and 0 bases from J, with 10 bases in between. The DNA of the CDR3 is TGCGCCAGCAGCCAAGTGTGGCAGGATAGCAATCAGCCCCAGCATTTT. It yields the protein CASSQVWQDSNQPQHF.

The chain links TRBV2 to TRBJ2-2, with 8 bases identical to TRBD1. The CDR3 is 14 residues long. The V gene's germline CDR1 is SNHLY and CDR2 FYNNEI. V lost 6 bases to trimming and J lost 2 bases; unmatched junction nucleotides: 2. CDR3 nucleotide sequence: TGTGCCAGCAGGGGACAGGAAAACACCGGGGAGCTGTTTTTT. It is translated as CASRGQENTGELFF.